Presented here are 26 T cell receptor beta chains from one specimen sequenced in a study of T cells after yellow fever vaccination. TCRdb re-derived calls from the 5' RACE reads in MiXCR, one entry per CDR3 protein. The repertoire holds nearly 70,000 distinct CDR3 sequences, with about 6.5% as singletons. This material consisted of CD8+ T cells sorted from PBMCs, taken about 49 days after the first yellow fever vaccination. Receptors were obtained from a man aged 18 to 29 who received the YFV17D yellow fever vaccine.

The rearrangement links TRBV7-3 to TRBJ2-3, with D perhaps matching TRBD2 (6 bases). V dropped 5 bases and J dropped 4 bases, with 19 bases sitting between them. This CDR3 has 16 amino acids. Germline V gene lookup returns CDR1 SGHTA and CDR2 FQGTGA. The CDR3: CASSPIGGARSDTQYF. CDR3 nucleotide sequence: TGTGCCAGCAGCCCCATAGGCGGGGCGAGGTCAGATACGCAGTATTTT.

This clonotype was observed at least ten times. The V and J genes are TRBV27 and TRBJ1-2; D gene uncertain. Germline CDR1 MNHEY, CDR2 SMNVEV (reference sequence). V was shortened by 5 bases and J by 5 bases, with 9 bases between the two germline ends. This CDR3 region has 12 residues. The CDR3 region is CASSAGWYGYTF. The DNA of the CDR3 is TGTGCCAGCAGTGCCGGCTGGTATGGCTACACCTTC.

This clonotype has more than one count but fewer than ten. V gene TRBV19 combines with J gene TRBJ2-5; possibly TRBD1 or TRBD2 for D (6 bases each). V was shortened by 4 bases and J by 5 bases, with 14 bases between the two germline ends. Germline V gene lookup returns CDR1 LNHDA and CDR2 SQIVND (reference sequence). This CDR3 contains 14 residues. The CDR3 loop is CASSKARGRETQYF. The CDR3 bases are TGTGCCAGTAGTAAAGCCCGGGGGCGGGAGACCCAGTACTTC.

The sample holds a few counts of this clonotype. This chain uses TRBV7-9 with TRBJ1-1; TRBD1 matches at 8 bases. From germline, CDR1 is SEHNR and CDR2 FQNEAQ (reference sequence). V lost 5 bases, J lost 1 base, and 6 bases stayed unmatched. The CDR3 has 15 amino acids. CDR3 residues: CASSRNRGENTEAFF. Written as DNA, the CDR3 is TGTGCCAGCAGCCGAAACAGGGGGGAGAACACTGAAGCTTTCTTT.

This clonotype has at least ten counts. The rearrangement links TRBV6-2 or TRBV6-3 to TRBJ2-1; TRBD2 agrees at 9 bases. The CDR3 loop spans 16 amino acids. Germline CDR1 reads MNHEY; CDR2 reads SVGEGT. After removal of 8 bases from V and 8 bases from J, the junction contained 16 bases not matched to a gene. The CDR3 nucleotides are TGTGCCAGCGGAGCATTACGGCGGGGGGGCCTGCATGAGCAGTTCTTC. It is translated as CASGALRRGGLHEQFF.

The table lists this clonotype with many counts. The chain couples TRBV7-8 to TRBJ2-1; 12 positions match TRBD2. Trimming took 1 base from V and 7 from J; bases not matched to a gene: 2. The CDR3 is 15 residues long. Germline CDR1 is SGHVS and CDR2 is FQNEAQ. CDR3 sequence: CASSLGTSGANEQFF. DNA of the CDR3: TGTGCCAGCAGCTTAGGGACTAGCGGGGCGAATGAGCAGTTCTTC.

This clonotype was seen many times. The gene calls are TRBV28 and TRBJ2-1; 7 nucleotides align to TRBD1. There are 14 residues in the CDR3. V dropped 4 bases and J dropped 2; count of bases not matched to a gene: 2. The V gene's germline CDR1 is MDHEN and CDR2 SYDVKM. The CDR3 coding sequence is TGTGCCAGCAGTTACAGGGGCACCTACAATGAGCAGTTCTTC. Translated: CASSYRGTYNEQFF.

This clonotype was observed a few times. V usage is TRBV6-2 or TRBV6-3 and J usage is TRBJ2-6; a weak D match, TRBD2 (5 bases). Germline V gene sequence: CDR1 MNHEY, CDR2 SVGEGT. This CDR3 is built from 17 residues. V shed 4 bases and J shed 4 bases, with 17 bases lying between them. In DNA, the CDR3 is TGTGCCAGCAGTTGGCCCTTACCGGGGTTAGGGGCCAACGTCCTGACTTTC. This encodes CASSWPLPGLGANVLTF.

This clonotype was counted at least ten times. This chain links TRBV7-2 with TRBJ2-1; 8 bases map to TRBD2. The V and J ends lost 5 bases and 2 bases, in that order; junction bases with no gene match: 2. This CDR3 is built from 14 residues. The germline gives CDR1 SGHTA, CDR2 FQGNSA. CDR3 coding DNA: TGTGCCAGCAGCCTTAGCGGGGCCTACAATGAGCAGTTCTTC. Amino acid sequence: CASSLSGAYNEQFF. The full variable domain, with the rest looked up from reference TRBV7-2 and TRBJ2-1, is GAGVSQSPSNKVTEKGKDVELRCDPISGHTALYWYRQSLGQGLEFLIYFQGNSAPDKSGLPSDRFSAERTGGSVSTLTIQRTQQEDSAVYLCASSLSGAYNEQFFGPGTRLTVL.

This clonotype has a handful of counts. The chain is built from TRBV5-1 and TRBJ1-1, with 8 bases identical to TRBD1. CDR1 is SGHRS and CDR2 is YFSETQ in the germline V gene. CDR3 size: 17 residues. The ends lost 2 bases at V and 1 base at J; junction bases unmatched: 10. The CDR3 coding sequence is TGCGCCAGCAGCTTAACCATTCGACAGGGGAAGAACACTGAAGCTTTCTTT. Translating it yields CASSLTIRQGKNTEAFF.

At least ten counts were recorded for this clonotype. This chain joins TRBV11-3 and TRBJ2-1; 7 bases line up with TRBD2. V shed 5 bases and J 5 bases; nucleotides not matched to a gene: 6. The CDR3 is 14 amino acids. CDR1 and CDR2 from the germline V gene are SGHNT and YENEEA. The CDR3 loop reads CASSPRGDDNEQFF. For the CDR3, the DNA is TGTGCCAGCAGCCCACGGGGGGACGACAATGAGCAGTTCTTC.

This clonotype was found a few times. The chain has TRBV6-5 and TRBJ1-6; 11 bases align to TRBD1. CDR1 MNHEY and CDR2 SVGAGI come from the germline V gene. The CDR3 contains 14 residues. Unmatched junction bases numbered 4, after V lost 4 bases and J lost 11 bases. CDR3 DNA: TGTGCCAGCAGTTCCCGGACAGGGGGCCCACCCCTCCACTTT. Protein sequence: CASSSRTGGPPLHF.

This clonotype showed up just a few times. This chain links TRBV20-1 with TRBJ1-5, with D possibly being TRBD1 (6 bases). CDR1 and CDR2 from the germline V gene are DFQATT and SNEGSKA (reference sequence). The CDR3 is 16 residues long. The CDR3 region is CRDLSGEGYSNQPQHF. CDR3 nucleotide sequence: TGCAGGGATTTATCAGGGGAAGGGTATAGCAATCAGCCCCAGCATTTT.

This clonotype was counted many times. This chain joins TRBV2 and TRBJ2-1; either TRBD1 or TRBD2 may fit D (6 bases each). The CDR3 totals 15 residues. Germline lookup yields CDR1 SNHLY and CDR2 FYNNEI. V lost 4 bases and J 0 bases, leaving 10 bases between the germline ends. Here the CDR3 reads CASSVRGPSYNEQFF. The CDR3 nucleotides are TGTGCCAGCAGTGTTCGGGGGCCCTCCTACAATGAGCAGTTCTTC.

At least ten counts were recorded for this clonotype. The chain employs TRBV5-5 and TRBJ2-2; D remains unclear. The germline gives CDR1 SGHKS, CDR2 YYEKEE (reference sequence). The V end was cut by 1 base, the J end by 1 base, with 5 bases between. The CDR3 covers 14 residues. CDR3 sequence reads: CASSLWENTGELFF. CDR3 coding DNA: TGTGCCAGCAGCTTGTGGGAGAACACCGGGGAGCTGTTTTTT.

This clonotype was counted at least ten times. The V call is TRBV19, the J call TRBJ2-1; D remains ambiguous. The CDR3 length is 14 residues. The germline V gene encodes CDR1 LNHDA and CDR2 SQIVND (reference sequence). V was trimmed by 5 bases and J by 3 bases, leaving 11 bases between them. CDR3 in amino acids: CASSGGPLYNEQFF. The CDR3, as DNA: TGTGCCAGTAGTGGTGGTCCCCTCTACAATGAGCAGTTCTTC. The full variable domain, with the rest looked up from reference TRBV19 and TRBJ2-1, is DGGITQSPKYLFRKEGQNVTLSCEQNLNHDAMYWYRQDPGQGLRLIYYSQIVNDFQKGDIAEGYSVSREKKESFPLTVTSAQKNPTAFYLCASSGGPLYNEQFFGPGTRLTVL.

This clonotype came up many times. This chain joins TRBV10-1 and TRBJ2-7; D assignment may be TRBD1 or TRBD2 (5 bases each). The CDR3 spans 15 residues. V shed 5 bases and J shed 2 bases, with 16 bases lying between them. Germline CDR1 reads WNHNN; CDR2 reads SYGVQD (reference sequence). The DNA of the CDR3 is TGCGCCAGCAGTAACCTTCGGGACGAAGCCTACGAGCAGTACGTC. This encodes CASSNLRDEAYEQYV.

This clonotype was seen more than once but under ten times. V gene TRBV28 combines with J gene TRBJ1-6; D is possibly TRBD1 (6 bases). Germline lookup yields CDR1 MDHEN and CDR2 SYDVKM. Trimming removed 1 base at V and 9 bases at J, with 13 bases between. The CDR3 runs to 15 residues. The CDR3 loop reads CASSLSLRGFSPLHF. The CDR3 nucleotides are TGTGCCAGCAGTTTATCCCTCAGGGGTTTTTCACCCCTCCACTTT. Combining the CDR3 with reference TRBV28 and TRBJ1-6 gives the whole variable domain DVKVTQSSRYLVKRTGEKVFLECVQDMDHENMFWYRQDPGLGLRLIYFSYDVKMKEKGDIPEGYSVSREKKERFSLILESASTNQTSMYLCASSLSLRGFSPLHFGNGTRLTVT.

There are many counts of this clonotype. V and J are TRBV6-5 and TRBJ2-7; D ambiguous. The CDR3 is 14 residues long. Per germline, CDR1 MNHEY and CDR2 SVGAGI. Trimming took 5 bases from V and 2 from J, leaving 13 bases between them. This CDR3 is CASSPSDGAYEQYV. CDR3 nucleotides: TGTGCCAGCAGTCCTTCCGACGGAGCCTACGAGCAGTACGTC.

This clonotype was recorded many times. The V and J genes are TRBV7-2 and TRBJ2-5; 10 nucleotides agree with TRBD2. The CDR3 is 16 amino acids. The germline gives CDR1 SGHTA, CDR2 FQGNSA. V gave up 5 bases and J gave up 4 bases; unmatched junction bases: 10. CDR3 loop: CASSTGTSVWGETQYF. CDR3 nucleotide sequence: TGTGCCAGCAGCACCGGGACTAGCGTTTGGGGAGAGACCCAGTACTTC.

In this sample, this clonotype turned up many times. This chain connects TRBV4-1 to TRBJ2-1; the match to TRBD2 covers 10 bases. V dropped 2 bases and J dropped 8; count of bases not matched to a gene: 9. There are 16 residues in the CDR3. Germline CDR1 and CDR2: MGHRA and YSYEKL. The CDR3 nucleotides are TGCGCCAGCAGCCAACCAGCGGGGGGGCTCTTGGATGAGCAGTTCTTC. Protein sequence: CASSQPAGGLLDEQFF.

This clonotype has ten or more counts. The gene calls are TRBV7-2 and TRBJ1-1, with TRBD1 identical over 7 bases. Germline V CDR1 and CDR2: SGHTA, FQGNSA. The V gene end was trimmed by 3 bases and the J gene end by 4 bases; junction bases not matched to a gene: 5. The CDR3 has 14 residues. CDR3 coding DNA: TGTGCCAGCAGCTTGGAGGGGGCTAGCACTGAAGCTTTCTTT. Translated, it gives CASSLEGASTEAFF.

This clonotype was counted many times. The genes are TRBV14 and TRBJ2-1, with 8 bases lining up with TRBD2. The CDR3 totals 19 residues. V trimming: 4 bases; J trimming: 2 bases; junction bases outside the gene matches: 16. The germline CDR1 and CDR2 sequences are SGHDN and FVKESK. The CDR3 DNA reads TGTGCCAGCAGCCGCCCGGAGGGTAGCGGGGTTTCGCCCTACAATGAGCAGTTCTTC. Translating gives CASSRPEGSGVSPYNEQFF.

This clonotype showed up many times. The DNA for the CDR3 is TGCGCCAGCACCTCCGGGACAGGGGGCGTCACCGGGGAGCTGTTTTTT. Translating gives CASTSGTGGVTGELFF. The chain uses TRBV10-2 and TRBJ2-2; TRBD1 matches 12 bases. The germline V gene encodes CDR1 WSHSY and CDR2 SAAADI. The CDR3 spans 16 residues. J was trimmed by 4 bases and V by 7 bases; bases with no gene match: 7.

The chain recombines TRBV7-8 with TRBJ1-5; the D gene is possibly TRBD1 (5 bases). Germline CDR1 SGHVS, CDR2 FQNEAQ. V lost 4 bases and J 0 bases, leaving 16 bases between the germline ends. The length of the CDR3 is 17 residues. The CDR3 sequence is CASSSSWVGDSNQPQHF. CDR3 DNA sequence: TGTGCCAGCAGCTCCAGTTGGGTAGGGGATAGCAATCAGCCCCAGCATTTT.

Only a few counts were recorded for this clonotype. The rearrangement links TRBV25-1 to TRBJ2-5; a weak D match, TRBD2 (5 bases). Germline loops: CDR1 MGHDK, CDR2 SYGVNS. Trimming stripped 4 bases from V and 1 base from J, with 13 bases between. The CDR3 is 15 residues long. Here the CDR3 reads CASSAPERGQETQYF. In DNA form, the CDR3 reads TGTGCCAGCAGTGCCCCAGAACGGGGCCAAGAGACCCAGTACTTC. The full variable domain, with the rest looked up from reference TRBV25-1 and TRBJ2-5, is EADIYQTPRYLVIGTGKKITLECSQTMGHDKMYWYQQDPGMELHLIHYSYGVNSTEKGDLSSESTVSRIRTEHFPLTLESARPSHTSQYLCASSAPERGQETQYFGPGTRLLVL.